The 21 T cell receptor beta chains presented below share a single source sample, sequenced in a study of T cell responses to AZD1222 COVID-19 vaccine. Here immunoSEQ multiplex PCR was the method, and the copy in TCRdb shows in-frame clones only, minus some. The sample consists of some 190,000 clones, about nine tenths of them appearing once. Source: peripheral blood, taken 28 days after the second AZD1222 dose. The receptor source for this set is an adult who received the AZD1222 COVID-19 vaccine.

This chain links TRBV28 with TRBJ2-7, with a possible D match to TRBD1 (6 bases). Trimming removed 4 bases at V and 2 bases at J, with 15 bases between. Germline-derived CDR1 and CDR2 are MDHEN and SYDVKM. The CDR3 spans 15 residues. In DNA form, the CDR3 reads TGTGCCAGCAGTTCCCCCATTGGGACAACCTACGAGCAGTACTTC. Its protein product is CASSSPIGTTYEQYF.

This clone showed up just a few times. This chain connects TRBV3-1 (or the pseudogene TRBV3-2) to TRBJ2-1; perhaps TRBD1 as D (6 bases). Trimming left V 0 bases short and J 3 bases short, with 12 bases between. This CDR3 has 16 residues. Germline V gene sequence: CDR1 LGHDT, CDR2 YNNKEL (reference sequence). The CDR3 DNA follows: TGTGCCAGCAGCCAAGACGGCCAGGGGAGCTACAATGAGCAGTTCTTC. Amino acid sequence: CASSQDGQGSYNEQFF.

The V and J genes are TRBV6-2 or TRBV6-3 and TRBJ2-7; D uncertain. V was shortened by 0 bases and J by 3 bases, with 15 bases between the two germline ends. Germline V CDR1 and CDR2: MNHEY, SVGEGT. There are 16 residues in the CDR3. In DNA, the CDR3 is TGTGCCAGCAGTTACTCGGAGACACCGCCTTTCTACGAGCAGTACTTC. Amino acids: CASSYSETPPFYEQYF.

The CDR3 DNA reads as TGTGCCAGTAATGGGGATAGCGATGAGCAGTTCTTC. Its protein product is CASNGDSDEQFF. The chain uses TRBV9 and TRBJ2-1; possibly TRBD2 for D (5 bases). V lost 8 bases and J 8 bases, leaving 14 bases between the germline ends. Germline lookup yields CDR1 SGDLS and CDR2 YYNGEE. This CDR3 comprises 12 residues.

The V gene is TRBV7-8, the J gene TRBJ1-2; D is ambiguous. Germline CDR1 is SGHVS and CDR2 is FQNEAQ. V gave up 1 base and J gave up 6 bases, with 12 bases separating them. CDR3 length: 14 amino acids. The CDR3 is CASSLGVIPHGYTF. CDR3 in DNA: TGTGCCAGCAGCTTAGGTGTCATCCCCCATGGCTACACCTTC. Filled out from reference TRBV7-8 and TRBJ1-2, the complete variable domain reads GAGVSQSPRYKVAKRGQDVALRCDPISGHVSLFWYQQALGQGPEFLTYFQNEAQLDKSGLPSDRFFAERPEGSVSTLKIQRTQQEDSAVYLCASSLGVIPHGYTFGSGTRLTVV.

The table lists this clone with a few counts. The chain uses TRBV27 and TRBJ1-1; perhaps TRBD1 as D (6 bases). The germline V gene encodes CDR1 MNHEY and CDR2 SMNVEV (reference sequence). This CDR3 is 13 amino acids long. V was pared by 10 bases and J by 1 base, with 13 bases between. CDR3 protein: CATRPGANTEAFF. CDR3 bases: TGTGCCACCAGACCGGGGGCGAACACTGAAGCTTTCTTT.

The rearrangement joins TRBV30 to TRBJ1-4; a weak D match, TRBD1 (5 bases). With 2 bases removed from V and 7 bases from J, the gap between germline ends came to 20 bases. This CDR3 spans 16 amino acids. Germline V CDR1 and CDR2: GTSNPN, SVGIG (reference sequence). The CDR3 loop reads CAWSMGLSRSGEKLFF. The CDR3 nucleotides read TGTGCCTGGAGTATGGGACTATCACGATCGGGTGAAAAACTGTTTTTT. The full variable domain, rest sourced from reference TRBV30 and TRBJ1-4, is SQTIHQWPATLVQPVGSPLSLECTVEGTSNPNLYWYRQAAGRGLQLLFYSVGIGQISSEVPQNLSASRPQDRQFILSSKKLLLSDSGFYLCAWSMGLSRSGEKLFFGSGTQLSVL.

V is TRBV19 and J is TRBJ1-5; D is undetermined. Germline-derived CDR1 and CDR2 are LNHDA and SQIVND (reference sequence). This CDR3 comprises 14 residues. The V end lost 4 bases, the J end lost 5 bases, and 12 bases lay between the germline ends. This chain's CDR3 is CASSTDGGHQPQHF. The CDR3 DNA sequence: TGTGCCAGTAGTACGGACGGAGGACATCAGCCCCAGCATTTT.

This clone was seen only once. V is TRBV4-1 and J is TRBJ1-2, with TRBD1 identical over 7 bases. V shed 0 bases, J shed 3 bases, and the junction held 4 bases outside the gene matches. The CDR3 loop spans 15 amino acids. The germline CDR1 and CDR2 sequences are MGHRA and YSYEKL. The CDR3 spells CASSQEGGRDYGYTF. The CDR3 bases are TGCGCCAGCAGCCAAGAAGGGGGCAGGGACTATGGCTACACCTTC.

The rearrangement uses TRBV5-1 and TRBJ2-7, with D tentatively TRBD1 or TRBD2 (5 bases each). Trimming removed 0 bases from V and 3 bases from J, with 13 bases in between. In germline, CDR1 is SGHRS, CDR2 YFSETQ. This CDR3 is built from 15 residues. CDR3 nucleotide sequence: TGCGCCAGCAGCTTGGGCCCCCCAGGGAGCTACGAGCAGTACTTC. Translation gives CASSLGPPGSYEQYF. Combining the CDR3 with reference TRBV5-1 and TRBJ2-7 gives the whole variable domain KAGVTQTPRYLIKTRGQQVTLSCSPISGHRSVSWYQQTPGQGLQFLFEYFSETQRNKGNFPGRFSGRQFSNSRSEMNVSTLELGDSALYLCASSLGPPGSYEQYFGPGTRLTVT.

The chain uses TRBV7-8 and TRBJ2-7; 10 bases are shared with TRBD2. Germline V CDR1 and CDR2: SGHVS, FQNEAQ. J gave up 0 bases and V 3 bases, and 2 bases lay outside the gene matches. The CDR3 extends over 15 amino acids. The CDR3 region is CASSFSGGLSYEQYF. CDR3 in DNA: TGTGCCAGCAGCTTTAGCGGGGGGCTCTCCTACGAGCAGTACTTC.

This sequence joins TRBV9 and TRBJ1-2; no clear D gene. CDR1 SGDLS and CDR2 YYNGEE come from the germline V gene. The CDR3 contains 12 residues. Trimming pared 4 bases from V and 4 bases from J, leaving 8 bases between. As DNA, the CDR3 is TGTGCCAGCAGCCCGATCAGCTATGGCTACACCTTC. The encoded protein is CASSPISYGYTF. The whole variable domain, filled in from reference TRBV9 and TRBJ1-2, reads DSGVTQTPKHLITATGQRVTLRCSPRSGDLSVYWYQQSLDQGLQFLIQYYNGEERAKGNILERFSAQQFPDLHSELNLSSLELGDSALYFCASSPISYGYTFGSGTRLTVV.

Of note for this clone: The same CDR3 is also encoded by other DNA sequences in this sample. J is TRBJ1-2 and V is TRBV18; 7 bases match TRBD1. Germline trimming cut 2 bases from V and 2 bases from J; bases unmatched to any gene: 2. The CDR3 length is 14 residues. The V gene's germline CDR1 is KGHSH and CDR2 LQKENI. CDR3 DNA: TGTGCCAGCTCACCAGGGACAGTAAACTATGGCTACACCTTC. It is translated as CASSPGTVNYGYTF.

The chain employs TRBV11-1 and TRBJ2-3; 10 nucleotides agree with TRBD2. There are 15 residues in the CDR3. The ends lost 4 bases at V and 1 base at J; junction bases unmatched: 2. Germline-derived CDR1 and CDR2 are SGHAT and FQDESV (reference sequence). The CDR3 protein is CASSSGLAGTDTQYF. Here the CDR3 DNA reads TGTGCCAGCAGCTCTGGACTAGCGGGCACAGATACGCAGTATTTT.

The rearrangement uses TRBV5-1 and TRBJ2-5; 8 nucleotides agree with TRBD2. The CDR3 length is 16 residues. With 0 bases clipped from V and 5 bases from J, the junction kept 9 bases outside the gene matches. From germline, CDR1 is SGHRS and CDR2 YFSETQ. CDR3 residues: CASSLAASGSWETQYF. For the CDR3, the DNA is TGCGCCAGCAGCTTGGCGGCTAGCGGGTCATGGGAGACCCAGTACTTC.

The rearrangement joins TRBV5-6 to TRBJ1-6, with 9 bases aligning to TRBD1. V lost 3 bases to trimming and J lost 0 bases; unmatched junction nucleotides: 4. Germline V gene lookup returns CDR1 SGHDT and CDR2 YYEEEE. The CDR3 length is 17 residues. The CDR3 DNA sequence: TGTGCCAGCAGCTCCGGGACAGGGAGCTCCTATAATTCACCCCTCCACTTT. Its protein product is CASSSGTGSSYNSPLHF.

The chain uses TRBV18 and TRBJ2-2; possible D gene TRBD1, 5 bases. This CDR3 is built from 13 residues. Trimming took off 3 bases at V and 5 bases at J, with 7 bases between the two ends. The germline CDR1 and CDR2 sequences are KGHSH and LQKENI. This chain's CDR3 is CASSPYRTGELFF. CDR3 coding DNA: TGTGCCAGCTCACCCTACAGGACCGGGGAGCTGTTTTTT.

The chain employs TRBV24-1 and TRBJ2-3, with 7 bases that match TRBD2. The CDR3 runs 15 residues. V was clipped by 2 bases and J by 5 bases; unmatched bases: 6. Germline CDR1 reads KGHDR; CDR2 reads SFDVKD. CDR3 in amino acids: CATSDWREKGDTQYF. The CDR3 DNA reads TGTGCCACCAGTGATTGGCGGGAGAAAGGAGATACGCAGTATTTT.

This clone turned up a few times. The chain is built from TRBV19 and TRBJ2-7, with TRBD2 identical over 9 bases. Per the germline V gene, CDR1 is LNHDA and CDR2 is SQIVND (reference sequence). This CDR3 contains 15 residues. V gave up 4 bases and J gave up 4 bases; unmatched junction bases: 8. CDR3 in amino acids: CASSKIAGAGYEQYF. The CDR3 DNA reads as TGTGCCAGTAGTAAAATAGCGGGAGCCGGGTACGAGCAGTACTTC.

The gene calls are TRBV20-1 and TRBJ2-7, with D uncertain. Trimming took 3 bases from V and 2 from J, leaving 5 bases between them. CDR1 and CDR2 from the germline V gene are DFQATT and SNEGSKA (reference sequence). The CDR3 has 11 amino acids. CDR3 sequence: CSARGAYEQYF. Here the CDR3 DNA reads TGCAGTGCTAGGGGCGCCTACGAGCAGTACTTC.

The chain couples TRBV5-6 to TRBJ2-7; 9 nucleotides agree with TRBD1. Germline V gives CDR1 SGHDT, CDR2 YYEEEE. CDR3 size: 15 residues. The V segment lost 3 bases and the J segment 3 bases; nucleotides outside the gene matches: 7. The CDR3, as DNA: TGTGCCAGCAGCTCGCCGGGACAGGGTTACTACGAGCAGTACTTC. Its translation is CASSSPGQGYYEQYF. The variable domain in full, with the rest retrieved from reference TRBV5-6 and TRBJ2-7, is DAGVTQSPTHLIKTRGQQVTLRCSPKSGHDTVSWYQQALGQGPQFIFQYYEEEERQRGNFPDRFSGHQFPNYSSELNVNALLLGDSALYLCASSSPGQGYYEQYFGPGTRLTVT.